Listed below are T cell receptor beta chains from one sample, sequenced in a study of blood T cell repertoires in COVID-19. Sequenced by immunoSEQ multiplex PCR; TCRdb stores in-frame clones only, minus some. The data show 280,000 or so clones, around 89% seen once. Source material: peripheral blood. The receptors shown here come from a woman aged 25 to 39 who had recovered from COVID-19. CDR3s include the opening cysteine and the closing phenylalanine or tryptophan. D genes are given only for firm matches. The size field is filled for only some rows; it gives once, few, many or a size class.

d_gene	j_gene	v_gene	abundance	CDR3aa	CDR3nt
TRBD2	TRBJ2-2	TRBV11-3	.	CASSLGLAGTGELFF	TGTGCCAGCAGCTTAGGCCTAGCGGGCACCGGGGAGCTGTTTTTT
.	TRBJ2-7	TRBV2	.	CASMRASYEQYF	TGTGCCAGCATGCGGGCCTCCTACGAGCAGTACTTC
.	TRBJ1-4	TRBV11-2	.	CASSPTGGPTSTNEKLFF	TGTGCCAGCAGCCCCACGGGGGGGCCCACTTCAACTAATGAAAAACTGTTTTTT
TRBD1	TRBJ1-5	TRBV25-1	.	CASSGTGGRSPQHF	TGTGCCAGCAGTGGGACAGGGGGCCGGTCGCCCCAGCATTTT
TRBD1	TRBJ2-2	TRBV7-2	few	CASSEQGQPGELFF	TGTGCCAGCAGCGAGCAGGGACAGCCCGGGGAGCTGTTTTTT
TRBD1	TRBJ2-6	TRBV6-6	.	CAGSPGGSGANVLTF	TGTGCCGGATCGCCAGGGGGCTCTGGGGCCAACGTCCTGACTTTC
.	TRBJ2-1	TRBV9	.	CASSADGLYNEQFF	TGTGCCAGCAGCGCAGACGGACTTTACAATGAGCAGTTCTTC
TRBD1	TRBJ2-5	TRBV5-6	.	CASSSDRQETQYF	TGTGCCAGCAGCTCGGACAGGCAAGAGACCCAGTACTTC
.	TRBJ1-1	TRBV2	.	CASSGAYRYTEAFF	TGTGCCAGCAGTGGGGCCTACAGATACACTGAAGCTTTCTTT
.	TRBJ1-1	TRBV5-4	.	CASSLVTGGGTEAFF	TGTGCCAGCAGCTTGGTGACGGGGGGGGGCACTGAAGCTTTCTTT
TRBD1	TRBJ1-4	TRBV6-6	.	CASSLTGKVEKLFF	TGTGCCAGCAGTTTGACAGGGAAGGTCGAAAAACTGTTTTTT
.	TRBJ2-1	TRBV7-6	few	CASSLAGGPLDEQFF	TGTGCCAGCAGCTTAGCGGGGGGGCCGTTGGATGAGCAGTTCTTC
TRBD2	TRBJ2-7	TRBV19	.	CASSSSGTSGYEQYF	TGTGCCAGTAGTTCCTCCGGGACTAGCGGGTACGAGCAGTACTTC
.	TRBJ1-2	TRBV7-9	.	CASGQAGRGYTF	TGTGCCAGTGGACAAGCCGGCCGTGGCTACACCTTC
TRBD2	TRBJ2-3	TRBV4-2	.	CASSSSGERGTDTQYF	TGTGCCAGCAGCTCCAGCGGGGAAAGAGGCACAGATACGCAGTATTTT
.	TRBJ2-5	TRBV4-1	once	CASSQGTGKTQYF	TGCGCCAGCAGCCAAGGTACGGGGAAGACCCAGTACTTC
.	TRBJ1-2	TRBV6-5	.	CASAAPQPNYGYTF	TGTGCCAGCGCGGCGCCCCAGCCCAACTATGGCTACACCTTC
.	TRBJ2-7	TRBV7-9	few	CASSSLDPWQYF	TGTGCCAGCAGCTCCCTAGACCCCTGGCAGTACTTC
TRBD1	TRBJ2-1	TRBV4-1	.	CASSPLRQGEIEQFF	TGCGCCAGCAGCCCTTTAAGACAGGGGGAAATTGAGCAGTTCTTC
TRBD1	TRBJ1-4	TRBV30	.	CAWMGTGLKKLFF	TGTGCCTGGATGGGGACAGGGTTAAAAAAACTGTTTTTT
.	TRBJ2-5	TRBV28	.	CASSLAMRVGRSKETQYF	TGTGCCAGCAGTTTAGCTATGAGGGTGGGCAGGTCGAAAGAGACCCAGTACTTC
TRBD1	TRBJ2-5	TRBV24-1	.	CATGGQGDKTQYF	TGTGCCACCGGCGGACAGGGGGACAAGACCCAGTACTTC
.	TRBJ1-1	TRBV6-5	.	CASSSATGKTEAFF	TGTGCCAGCAGTTCGGCTACCGGGAAAACTGAAGCTTTCTTT
.	TRBJ1-2	TRBV3-1/TRBV3-2	.	CASSQDLGSGGYTF	TGTGCCAGCAGCCAAGATCTGGGTAGCGGGGGCTACACCTTC
TRBD1	TRBJ2-3	TRBV5-4	once	CASSLDAGTGVDTQYF	TGTGCCAGCAGCTTGGATGCGGGGACAGGGGTGGATACGCAGTATTTT
.	TRBJ2-3	TRBV12-5	.	CASGGGPRTDTQYF	TGTGCTAGTGGCGGGGGACCCCGCACAGATACGCAGTATTTT
.	TRBJ2-2	TRBV11-2	.	CASSFVGALDGELFF	TGTGCCAGCAGCTTTGTGGGGGCCCTGGATGGGGAGCTGTTTTTT
.	TRBJ2-3	TRBV28	.	CASPMRGQSLYTQYF	TGTGCCAGTCCTATGCGGGGACAGTCTCTTTATACGCAGTATTTT
TRBD1	TRBJ2-7	TRBV2	.	CASRKAGQGYEQYF	TGTGCCAGCAGAAAAGCGGGACAGGGCTACGAGCAGTACTTC
.	TRBJ1-4	TRBV29-1	.	CSVGRTEGEKLFF	TGCAGCGTTGGACGGACAGAGGGTGAAAAACTGTTTTTT